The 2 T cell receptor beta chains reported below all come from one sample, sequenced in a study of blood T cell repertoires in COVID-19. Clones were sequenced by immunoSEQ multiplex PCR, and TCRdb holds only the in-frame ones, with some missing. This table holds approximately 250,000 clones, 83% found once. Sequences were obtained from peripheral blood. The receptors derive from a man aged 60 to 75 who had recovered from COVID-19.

CDR3 sequence reads: CASSPGLVRSEQFF. The CDR3 region has the DNA TGCGCCAGTTCACCGGGACTAGTGAGGAGTGAGCAGTTCTTC. The V gene is TRBV5-1, the J gene TRBJ2-1, with 8 bases matching TRBD2. The CDR3 has 14 residues. The germline V gene encodes CDR1 SGHRS and CDR2 YFSETQ. V dropped 8 bases and J dropped 9; count of bases not matched to a gene: 13.

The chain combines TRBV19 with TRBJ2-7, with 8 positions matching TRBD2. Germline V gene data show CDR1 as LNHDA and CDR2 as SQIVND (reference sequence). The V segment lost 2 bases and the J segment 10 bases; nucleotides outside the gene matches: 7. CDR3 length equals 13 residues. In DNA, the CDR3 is TGTGCCAGTAGTATAACTAGCGGACTACCCCAGTACTTC. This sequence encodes CASSITSGLPQYF.